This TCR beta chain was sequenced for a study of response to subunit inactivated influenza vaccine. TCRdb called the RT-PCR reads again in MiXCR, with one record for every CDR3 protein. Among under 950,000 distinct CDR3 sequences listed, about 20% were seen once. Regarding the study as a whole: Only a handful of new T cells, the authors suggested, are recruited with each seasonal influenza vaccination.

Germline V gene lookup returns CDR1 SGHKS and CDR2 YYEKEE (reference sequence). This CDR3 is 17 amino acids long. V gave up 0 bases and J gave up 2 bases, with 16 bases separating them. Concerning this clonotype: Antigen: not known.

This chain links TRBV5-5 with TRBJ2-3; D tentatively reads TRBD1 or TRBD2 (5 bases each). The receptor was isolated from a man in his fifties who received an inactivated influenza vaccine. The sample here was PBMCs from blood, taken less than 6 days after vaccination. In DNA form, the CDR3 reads TGTGCCAGCAGCTTGGGCTTCCGGGACCGATACACAGATACGCAGTATTTT. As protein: CASSLGFRDRYTDTQYF.